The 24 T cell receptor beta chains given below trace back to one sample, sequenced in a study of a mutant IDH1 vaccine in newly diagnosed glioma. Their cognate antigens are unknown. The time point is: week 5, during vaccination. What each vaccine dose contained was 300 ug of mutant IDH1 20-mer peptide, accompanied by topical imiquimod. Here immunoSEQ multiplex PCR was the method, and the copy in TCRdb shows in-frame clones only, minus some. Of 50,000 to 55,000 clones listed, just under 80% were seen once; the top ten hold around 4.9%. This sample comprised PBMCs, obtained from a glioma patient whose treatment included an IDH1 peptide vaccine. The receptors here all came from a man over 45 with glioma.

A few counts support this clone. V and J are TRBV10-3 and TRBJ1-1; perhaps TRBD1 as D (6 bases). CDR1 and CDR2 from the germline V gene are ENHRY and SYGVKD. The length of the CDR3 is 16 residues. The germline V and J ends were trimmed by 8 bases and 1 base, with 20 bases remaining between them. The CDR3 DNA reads TGTGCCATCGGTAAGGTTTGGGGGGCCCAGAACACTGAAGCTTTCTTT. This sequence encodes CAIGKVWGAQNTEAFF.

In nucleotides, the CDR3 is TGCAGCGCCCGGGGTCTAGCGGGATCGTACGAGCAGTACTTC. It translates to CSARGLAGSYEQYF. V and J are TRBV29-1 and TRBJ2-7, with 9 positions matching TRBD2. J gave up 4 bases and V 7 bases, and 11 bases lay outside the gene matches. Germline V gene data show CDR1 as SQVTM and CDR2 as ANQGSEA. CDR3 size: 14 residues.

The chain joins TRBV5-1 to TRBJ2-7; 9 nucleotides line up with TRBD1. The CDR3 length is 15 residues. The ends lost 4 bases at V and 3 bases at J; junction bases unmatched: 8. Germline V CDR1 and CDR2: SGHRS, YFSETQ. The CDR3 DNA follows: TGCGCCAGCAGCGCCGGGACAGGGAGTCACTACGAGCAGTACTTC. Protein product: CASSAGTGSHYEQYF.

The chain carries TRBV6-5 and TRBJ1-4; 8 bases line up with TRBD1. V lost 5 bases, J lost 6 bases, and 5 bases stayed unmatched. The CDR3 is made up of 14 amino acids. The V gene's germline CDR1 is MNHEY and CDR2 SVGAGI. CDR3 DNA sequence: TGTGCCAGCAGTAACGACAGGGGCCATGAAAAACTGTTTTTT. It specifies CASSNDRGHEKLFF.

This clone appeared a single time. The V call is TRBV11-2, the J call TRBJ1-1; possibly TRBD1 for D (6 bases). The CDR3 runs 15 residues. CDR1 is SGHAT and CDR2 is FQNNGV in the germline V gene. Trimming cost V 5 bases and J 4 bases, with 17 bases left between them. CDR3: CASSVYRDLVTEAFF. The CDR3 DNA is TGTGCCAGCAGCGTCTACAGGGATCTGGTCACTGAAGCTTTCTTT.

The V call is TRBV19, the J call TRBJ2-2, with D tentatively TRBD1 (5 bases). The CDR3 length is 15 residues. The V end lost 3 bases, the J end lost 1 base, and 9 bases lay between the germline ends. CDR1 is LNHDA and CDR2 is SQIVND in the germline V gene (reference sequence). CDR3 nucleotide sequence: TGTGCCAGTAGTATGGGGCGGTTGAACACCGGGGAGCTGTTTTTT. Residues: CASSMGRLNTGELFF.

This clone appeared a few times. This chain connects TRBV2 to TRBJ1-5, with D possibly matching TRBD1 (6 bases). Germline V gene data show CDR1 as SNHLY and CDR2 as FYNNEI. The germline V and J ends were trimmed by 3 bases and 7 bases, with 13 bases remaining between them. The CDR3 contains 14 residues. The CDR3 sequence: CASSEGQGRQPQHF. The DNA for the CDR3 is TGTGCCAGCAGTGAGGGGCAGGGGCGGCAGCCCCAGCATTTT.

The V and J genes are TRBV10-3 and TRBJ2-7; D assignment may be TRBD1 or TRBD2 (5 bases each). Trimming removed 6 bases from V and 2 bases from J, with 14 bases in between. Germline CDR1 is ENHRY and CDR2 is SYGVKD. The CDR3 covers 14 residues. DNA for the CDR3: TGTGCCATCAGCCCGTCGGGGCGCCCCTACGAGCAGTACTTC. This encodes CAISPSGRPYEQYF.

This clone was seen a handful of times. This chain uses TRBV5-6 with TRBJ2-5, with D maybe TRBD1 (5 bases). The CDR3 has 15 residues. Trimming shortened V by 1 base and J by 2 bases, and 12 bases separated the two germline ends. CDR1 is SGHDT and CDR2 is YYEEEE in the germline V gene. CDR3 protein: CASSLFRVNQETQYF. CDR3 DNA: TGTGCCAGCAGCTTGTTCAGGGTTAATCAAGAGACCCAGTACTTC.

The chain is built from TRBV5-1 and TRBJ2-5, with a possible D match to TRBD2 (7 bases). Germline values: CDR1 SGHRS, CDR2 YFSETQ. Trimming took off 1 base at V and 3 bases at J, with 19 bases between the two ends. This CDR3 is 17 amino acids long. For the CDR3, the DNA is TGCGCCAGCAGCTTGTTTGGAACGGGGGGCGAGAAAGAGACCCAGTACTTC. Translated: CASSLFGTGGEKETQYF. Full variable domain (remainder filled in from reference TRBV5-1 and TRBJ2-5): KAGVTQTPRYLIKTRGQQVTLSCSPISGHRSVSWYQQTPGQGLQFLFEYFSETQRNKGNFPGRFSGRQFSNSRSEMNVSTLELGDSALYLCASSLFGTGGEKETQYFGPGTRLLVL.

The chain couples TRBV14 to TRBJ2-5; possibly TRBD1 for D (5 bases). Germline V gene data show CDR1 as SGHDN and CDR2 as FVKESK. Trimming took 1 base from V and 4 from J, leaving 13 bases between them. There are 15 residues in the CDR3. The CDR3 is CASSQGRIGAETQYF. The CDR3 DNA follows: TGTGCCAGCAGCCAAGGTCGTATAGGGGCAGAGACCCAGTACTTC.

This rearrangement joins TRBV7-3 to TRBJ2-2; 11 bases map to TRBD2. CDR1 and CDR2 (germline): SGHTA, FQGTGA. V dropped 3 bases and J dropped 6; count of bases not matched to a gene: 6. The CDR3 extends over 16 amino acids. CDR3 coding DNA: TGTGCCAGCAGCTTTTCCGGGACTAGCGGTTCCGGGGAGCTGTTTTTT. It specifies CASSFSGTSGSGELFF.

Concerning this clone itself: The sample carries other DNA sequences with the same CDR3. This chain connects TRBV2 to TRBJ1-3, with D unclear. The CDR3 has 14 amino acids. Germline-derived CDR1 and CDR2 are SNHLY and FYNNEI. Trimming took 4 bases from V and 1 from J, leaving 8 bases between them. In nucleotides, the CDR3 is TGTGCCAGCAGTGTCGGGAGTTCTGGAAACACCATATATTTT. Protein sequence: CASSVGSSGNTIYF.

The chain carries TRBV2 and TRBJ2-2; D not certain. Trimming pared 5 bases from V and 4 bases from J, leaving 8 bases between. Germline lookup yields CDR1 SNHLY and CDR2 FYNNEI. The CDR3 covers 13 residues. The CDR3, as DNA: TGTGCCAGCAGTATCTCGGGCACCGGGGAGCTGTTTTTT. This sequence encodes CASSISGTGELFF. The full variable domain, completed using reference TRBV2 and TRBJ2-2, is EPEVTQTPSHQVTQMGQEVILRCVPISNHLYFYWYRQILGQKVEFLVSFYNNEISEKSEIFDDQFSVERPDGSNFTLKIRSTKLEDSAMYFCASSISGTGELFFGEGSRLTVL.

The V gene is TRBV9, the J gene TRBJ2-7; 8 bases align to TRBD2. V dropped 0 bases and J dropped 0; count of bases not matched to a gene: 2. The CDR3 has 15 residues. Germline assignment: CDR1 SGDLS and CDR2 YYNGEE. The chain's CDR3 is CASSVAGTSSYEQYF. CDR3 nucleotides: TGTGCCAGCAGCGTAGCGGGGACTAGCTCCTACGAGCAGTACTTC.

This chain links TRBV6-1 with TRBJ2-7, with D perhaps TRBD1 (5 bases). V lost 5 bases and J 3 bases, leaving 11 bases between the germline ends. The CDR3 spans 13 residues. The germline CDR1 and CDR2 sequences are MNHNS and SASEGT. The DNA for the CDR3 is TGTGCCAGCAGTTTATTACAGGTCTACGAGCAGTACTTC. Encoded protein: CASSLLQVYEQYF.

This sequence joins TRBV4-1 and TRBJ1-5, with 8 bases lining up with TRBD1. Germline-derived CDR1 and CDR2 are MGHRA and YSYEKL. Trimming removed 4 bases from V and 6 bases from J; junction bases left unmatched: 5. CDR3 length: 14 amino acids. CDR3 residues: CASSLGTGVQPQHF. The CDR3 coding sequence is TGCGCCAGCAGCCTAGGGACAGGCGTTCAGCCCCAGCATTTT.

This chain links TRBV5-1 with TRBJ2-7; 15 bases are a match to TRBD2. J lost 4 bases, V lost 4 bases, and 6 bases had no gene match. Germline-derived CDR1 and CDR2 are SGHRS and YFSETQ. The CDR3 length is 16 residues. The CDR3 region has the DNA TGCGCCAGCAGCCCCTTTGGGACTAGCGGGGGGTACGAGCAGTACTTC. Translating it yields CASSPFGTSGGYEQYF.

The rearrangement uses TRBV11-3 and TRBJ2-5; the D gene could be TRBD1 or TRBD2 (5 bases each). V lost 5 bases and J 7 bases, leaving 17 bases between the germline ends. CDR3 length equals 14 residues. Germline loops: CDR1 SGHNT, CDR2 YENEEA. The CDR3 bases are TGTGCCAGCAGCCCGGCAGGACTCGGGGCGACCCAGTACTTC. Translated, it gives CASSPAGLGATQYF.

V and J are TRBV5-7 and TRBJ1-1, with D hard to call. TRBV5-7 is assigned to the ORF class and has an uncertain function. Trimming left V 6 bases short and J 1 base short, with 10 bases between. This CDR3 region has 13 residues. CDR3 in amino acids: CASTRRGNTEAFF. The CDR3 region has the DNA TGTGCCAGCACCCGACGGGGGAACACTGAAGCTTTCTTT.

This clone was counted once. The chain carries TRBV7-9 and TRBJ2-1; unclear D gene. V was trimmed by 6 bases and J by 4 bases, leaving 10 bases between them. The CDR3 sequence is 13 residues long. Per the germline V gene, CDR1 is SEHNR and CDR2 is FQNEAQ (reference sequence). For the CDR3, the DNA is TGTGCCAGCAGTTCCGGGTTATACAATGAGCAGTTCTTC. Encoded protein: CASSSGLYNEQFF.

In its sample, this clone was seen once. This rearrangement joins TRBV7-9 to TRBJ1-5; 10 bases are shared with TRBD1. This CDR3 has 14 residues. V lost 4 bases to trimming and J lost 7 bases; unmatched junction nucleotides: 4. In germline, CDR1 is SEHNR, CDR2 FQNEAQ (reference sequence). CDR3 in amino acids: CASSYGQGGQPQHF. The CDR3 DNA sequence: TGTGCCAGCAGCTACGGACAGGGGGGGCAGCCCCAGCATTTT.

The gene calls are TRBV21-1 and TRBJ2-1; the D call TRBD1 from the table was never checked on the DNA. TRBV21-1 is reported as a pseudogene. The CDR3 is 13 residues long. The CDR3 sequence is CASSKSVGDEQFF. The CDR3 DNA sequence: TGTGCCAGCAGCAAATCGGTAGGGGATGAGCAGTTCTTC.

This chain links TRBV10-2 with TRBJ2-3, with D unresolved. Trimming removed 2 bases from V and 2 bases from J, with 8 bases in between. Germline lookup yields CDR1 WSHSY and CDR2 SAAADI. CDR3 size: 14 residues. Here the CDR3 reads CASSEPSITDTQYF. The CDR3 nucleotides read TGCGCCAGCAGTGAGCCATCGATCACAGATACGCAGTATTTT.